This is a list of T cell receptor beta chains from one sample in a study of blood T cell repertoires in COVID-19. Using immunoSEQ multiplex PCR, the repertoire was profiled, and TCRdb retains in-frame clones only, with some absent. The sample records roughly 280,000 clones, around 93% being singletons. Input material: PBMCs or T cells enriched from blood (not recorded which). These receptors all stem from a man aged 40-55 years who had been exposed to COVID-19. Each CDR3 is given with its conserved first and last residue. Fields, in order: clone size, J gene, V gene, D gene, CDR3 protein, CDR3 DNA. The D gene is left open where the match is weak. Size tells how often a clone was seen (once, few, many) or the class of an expanded clone, and some rows leave it out.

once | TRBJ2-1 | TRBV7-6 | - | CASSLTQGLLNEQFF | TGTGCCAGCAGCTTAACACAGGGTCTGCTCAATGAGCAGTTCTTC
once | TRBJ1-4 | TRBV9 | - | CASSVGGRTNEKLFF | TGTGCCAGCAGCGTAGGTGGCCGAACTAATGAAAAACTGTTTTTT
- | TRBJ2-2 | TRBV19 | TRBD1 | CASSMTGATGELFF | TGTGCCAGTAGTATGACAGGGGCAACCGGGGAGCTGTTTTTT
- | TRBJ2-3 | TRBV5-4 | TRBD2 | CASRSNLRLAGGGDTQYF | TGTGCCAGCAGATCGAACCTCAGACTAGCGGGAGGAGGAGATACGCAGTATTTT
- | TRBJ2-7 | TRBV5-1 | TRBD1 | CASSLETGAYEQYF | TGCGCCAGCAGCTTGGAGACAGGGGCTTACGAGCAGTACTTC
- | TRBJ1-6 | TRBV5-1 | - | CASSLQDNSPLHF | TGCGCCAGCAGCTTACAAGATAATTCACCCCTCCACTTT
- | TRBJ2-7 | TRBV27 | TRBD2 | CASSLVLAGDGEQYF | TGTGCCAGCAGTTTAGTTCTAGCGGGAGACGGGGAGCAGTACTTC
- | TRBJ1-5 | TRBV28 | - | CASSLNRFNQPQHF | TGTGCCAGCAGTTTAAACAGGTTCAATCAGCCCCAGCATTTT
- | TRBJ1-1 | TRBV7-9 | - | CASSPTGPSNMNTEAFF | TGTGCCAGCAGTCCCACAGGGCCGAGTAACATGAACACTGAAGCTTTCTTT
- | TRBJ2-7 | TRBV27 | - | CASSLQGQEQYF | TGTGCCAGCAGTTTACAGGGCCAAGAGCAGTACTTC
once | TRBJ2-7 | TRBV5-6 | TRBD1 | CASSSDGRTGEYEQYF | TGTGCCAGCAGTTCCGATGGGAGGACAGGGGAGTACGAGCAGTACTTC
- | TRBJ2-3 | TRBV19 | TRBD2 | CASSNLAGDPDTQYF | TGTGCCAGTAGTAATCTAGCGGGAGACCCAGATACGCAGTATTTT
- | TRBJ1-1 | TRBV3-1/TRBV3-2 | - | CASSQVPQREAFF | TGTGCCAGCAGCCAAGTACCCCAGAGGGAAGCTTTCTTT
- | TRBJ1-4 | TRBV19 | TRBD1 | CASSKPGQGNEKLFF | TGTGCCAGTAGCAAACCGGGACAGGGGAATGAAAAACTGTTTTTT
- | TRBJ2-7 | TRBV7-2 | - | CASSLVQGFYEQYF | TGTGCCAGCAGCTTAGTCCAGGGCTTCTACGAGCAGTACTTC
- | TRBJ2-3 | TRBV5-4 | TRBD2 | CASSRGLAGEGGTQYF | TGTGCCAGCAGCAGGGGACTAGCGGGAGAGGGTGGTACGCAGTATTTT
- | TRBJ2-7 | TRBV20-1 | - | CSARVLYEQYF | TGCAGTGCTAGGGTTCTATACGAGCAGTACTTC
- | TRBJ1-2 | TRBV30 | - | CAWRPTPWSNYGYTF | TGTGCCTGGAGACCTACCCCGTGGAGTAACTATGGCTACACCTTC
- | TRBJ2-3 | TRBV9 | TRBD2 | CASSVGLAGTDTQYF | TGTGCCAGCAGCGTAGGGCTAGCGGGCACAGATACGCAGTATTTT
- | TRBJ1-1 | TRBV5-4 | - | CASSFQEPMNTEAFF | TGTGCCAGCAGCTTTCAGGAACCGATGAACACTGAAGCTTTCTTT
- | TRBJ1-1 | TRBV4-2 | TRBD1 | CASSQDYRGNTEAFF | TGTGCCAGCAGCCAAGATTACAGGGGGAACACTGAAGCTTTCTTT
few | TRBJ2-2 | TRBV27 | TRBD1 | CASSPWTGSNTGELFF | TGTGCCAGCAGTCCGTGGACAGGTTCTAACACCGGGGAGCTGTTTTTT
- | TRBJ1-2 | TRBV18 | TRBD1 | CASSPLFRQGARGYTF | TGTGCCAGCTCACCCTTATTTCGACAGGGGGCGCGAGGCTACACCTTC
few | TRBJ1-5 | TRBV6-1 | - | CASSGDLGGSNQPQHF | TGTGCCAGCAGTGGGGACCTCGGGGGTAGCAATCAGCCCCAGCATTTT
- | TRBJ2-2 | TRBV10-3 | - | CAISVRSMAGELFF | TGTGCCATCAGTGTCAGGTCGATGGCCGGGGAGCTGTTTTTT
- | TRBJ2-1 | TRBV5-1 | TRBD2 | CASSLALAGEAEQFF | TGCGCCAGCAGCTTGGCCCTAGCGGGAGAGGCTGAGCAGTTCTTC
once | TRBJ2-7 | TRBV28 | - | CASTQGPYEQYF | TGTGCCAGCACCCAGGGTCCCTACGAGCAGTACTTC
- | TRBJ2-1 | TRBV4-1 | - | CASSQQTLVLPQFF | TGCGCCAGCAGCCAACAGACCCTAGTACTTCCTCAGTTCTTC
once | TRBJ1-2 | TRBV7-8 | - | CASSLDYTAYGYTF | TGTGCCAGCAGCTTAGATTATACAGCCTATGGCTACACCTTC
- | TRBJ2-6 | TRBV4-2 | - | CASSQDPGTGANVLTF | TGTGCCAGCAGCCAAGATCCGGGAACTGGGGCCAACGTCCTGACTTTC
- | TRBJ1-6 | TRBV4-1 | - | CASSQDQSPLHF | TGCGCCAGCAGCCAAGATCAATCACCCCTCCACTTT
- | TRBJ1-3 | TRBV19 | - | CASSERGSSGNTIYF | TGTGCCAGTAGTGAGAGGGGGAGCTCTGGAAACACCATATATTTT
- | TRBJ2-7 | TRBV4-1 | TRBD2 | CASSQARTSGYEQYF | TGCGCCAGCAGCCAAGCCCGGACTAGCGGCTACGAGCAGTACTTC
- | TRBJ1-1 | TRBV28 | - | CASSPGPLSTEAFF | TGTGCCAGCAGTCCTGGGCCGTTGAGCACTGAAGCTTTCTTT
- | TRBJ1-2 | TRBV11-3 | TRBD1 | CASSPRQGNYGYTF | TGTGCCAGCAGCCCCCGACAGGGGAACTATGGCTACACCTTC
- | TRBJ2-2 | TRBV7-2 | TRBD1 | CASSSTGTGELFF | TGTGCCAGCAGTTCGACAGGGACCGGGGAGCTGTTTTTT
- | TRBJ1-1 | TRBV15 | TRBD1 | CATSSTEGARSTEAFF | TGTGCCACCAGCAGTACGGAGGGGGCGCGTAGCACTGAAGCTTTCTTT
- | TRBJ2-5 | TRBV24-1 | - | CATTPGRGEIETQYF | TGTGCCACCACGCCGGGCAGGGGGGAAATTGAGACCCAGTACTTC
- | TRBJ2-5 | TRBV27 | TRBD2 | CASSFPGGETQYF | TGTGCCAGCAGTTTCCCGGGAGGTGAGACCCAGTACTTC
- | TRBJ2-2 | TRBV7-2 | TRBD1 | CASSPTGGNTGELFF | TGTGCCAGCAGCCCAACAGGGGGGAACACCGGGGAGCTGTTTTTT
- | TRBJ1-1 | TRBV3-1/TRBV3-2 | - | CASSQVRVVGNTEAFF | TGTGCCAGCAGCCAAGTGAGGGTCGTGGGAAACACTGAAGCTTTCTTT
- | TRBJ1-5 | TRBV5-5 | - | CASSLWQGGQPQHF | TGTGCCAGCAGCTTGTGGCAGGGCGGCCAGCCCCAGCATTTT
- | TRBJ1-5 | TRBV5-5 | - | CASSPDWVGNQPQHF | TGTGCCAGCAGCCCCGACTGGGTTGGCAATCAGCCCCAGCATTTT
- | TRBJ2-5 | TRBV7-2 | - | CASSQWRSSQETQYF | TGTGCCAGCAGCCAGTGGAGGTCCAGCCAAGAGACCCAGTACTTC
- | TRBJ2-2 | TRBV7-2 | - | CAILGQRNTGELFF | TGTGCCATCCTCGGACAGCGGAACACCGGGGAGCTGTTTTTT
- | TRBJ1-1 | TRBV29-1 | TRBD1 | CSVAGTGGAGVAFF | TGCAGCGTCGCCGGGACAGGGGGCGCCGGGGTAGCTTTCTTT
- | TRBJ1-2 | TRBV19 | TRBD1 | CASSALTGIDGYTF | TGTGCCAGTAGTGCCCTGACAGGGATCGATGGCTACACCTTC
- | TRBJ2-7 | TRBV6-5 | - | CASSSAGYGHEQYF | TGTGCCAGCAGTTCCGCAGGGTATGGTCACGAGCAGTACTTC
- | TRBJ2-7 | TRBV5-1 | TRBD1 | CASSFDATGPSYEQYF | TGCGCCAGCAGCTTCGACGCGACAGGGCCTAGTTACGAGCAGTACTTC
- | TRBJ2-7 | TRBV5-1 | - | CASSSNYEQYF | TGCGCCAGCAGCTCCAATTACGAGCAGTACTTC
- | TRBJ2-3 | TRBV30 | - | CAWSPTADTQYF | TGTGCCTGGAGTCCTACGGCAGATACGCAGTATTTT
- | TRBJ1-1 | TRBV6-5 | - | CASRERQDTEAFF | TGTGCCAGCAGGGAGAGACAGGACACTGAAGCTTTCTTT
- | TRBJ2-7 | TRBV4-2 | TRBD2 | CASSHGGGYYEQYF | TGTGCCAGCAGCCACGGGGGGGGGTACTACGAGCAGTACTTC
- | TRBJ1-1 | TRBV4-1 | TRBD1 | CASSSGGWAEAFF | TGCGCCAGCAGCTCAGGGGGTTGGGCTGAAGCTTTCTTT